This T cell receptor (beta chain) was identified during a study of T cell clonality in common variable immunodeficiency. In germline, CDR1 is SNHLY, CDR2 FYNNEI. CDR3 length: 13 residues. The ends were cut back, 6 bases at V and 2 bases at J, with 10 bases in the middle. This clone was detected many times. Its antigen is as yet unknown. With the read ending 3 residues before the CDR3 end, the germline J gene is used to fill in that end. Broader study findings: TCRbeta clonality was increased in CVID versus healthy controls. Links between repertoire features and CVID complications were heterogeneity-limited.

Sequencing was performed with immunoSEQ multiplex PCR; in TCRdb, only in-frame clones are kept and a portion is missing. The repertoire consists of approximately 81,000 clones, none detected only once. Blood samples were heparinized, 5 to 8 ml per donor. The chain employs TRBV2 and TRBJ1-2; TRBD1 might be the D (6 bases). The material sequenced was peripheral blood mononuclear cells. The source of this sequence is a person between 18 and 75 years old in good health. The sequenced CDR3 bases are TGTGCCAGCAGCAATGGACAGAACTATGGC. Its protein product is CASSNGQNYG. Given in full, the CDR3 is CASSNGQNYGYTF.